The table lists the clone carrying this TCR beta chain with a few counts. TCRdb analysed the 5' RACE reads with MiXCR anew, one entry per CDR3 protein. Of 350,000 or so distinct CDR3 sequences listed, 13% were seen once; the top ten hold about a fifth. These data originate in a study of T-cell memory formation after mild COVID-19. Trimming took off 3 bases at V and 2 bases at J, with 9 bases between the two ends. Germline V lookup: CDR1 MGHRA, CDR2 YSYEKL. This CDR3 has 14 amino acids. The chain recombines TRBV4-1 with TRBJ2-3, with D unclear. The receptor's source is a man aged 18 to 30 who had mild COVID-19 (a few samples of this study predate the infection). Cell type and time point are not known. Sequenced sample: PBMCs or a T cell subset sorted from them (not recorded which). This CDR3 is CASSHPLVTDTQYF. CDR3 nucleotide sequence: TGCGCCAGCAGCCATCCCCTGGTCACAGATACGCAGTATTTT.